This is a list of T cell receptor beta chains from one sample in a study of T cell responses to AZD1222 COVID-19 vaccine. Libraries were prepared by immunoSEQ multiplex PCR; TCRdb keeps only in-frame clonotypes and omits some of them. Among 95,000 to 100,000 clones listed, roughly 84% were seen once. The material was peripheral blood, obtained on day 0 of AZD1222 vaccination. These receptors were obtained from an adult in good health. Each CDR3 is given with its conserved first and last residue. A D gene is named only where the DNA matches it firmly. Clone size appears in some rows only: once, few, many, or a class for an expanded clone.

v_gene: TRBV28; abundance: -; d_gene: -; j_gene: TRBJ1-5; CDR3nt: TGTGCCATCTGTGCGGGAAATCAGCCCCAGCATTTT; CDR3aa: CAICAGNQPQHF
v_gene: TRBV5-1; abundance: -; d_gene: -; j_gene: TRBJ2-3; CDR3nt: TGCGCCAGCAGCTTGGCCTTGGACTCGATAGATACGCAGTATTTT; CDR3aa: CASSLALDSIDTQYF
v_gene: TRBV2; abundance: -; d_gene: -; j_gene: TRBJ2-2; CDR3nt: TGTGCCAGCAGACCTGGGCCGGGGACGAACACCGGGGAGCTGTTTTTT; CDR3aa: CASRPGPGTNTGELFF
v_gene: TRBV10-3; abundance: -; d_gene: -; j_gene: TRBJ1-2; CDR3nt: TGTGCCATCAGTGAAGGCCAAAAACAGGGTGGCTACACCTTC; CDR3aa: CAISEGQKQGGYTF
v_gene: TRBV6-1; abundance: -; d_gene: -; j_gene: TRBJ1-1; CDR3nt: TGTGCCAGCAGTGAAGGGTTCACTGAAGCTTTCTTT; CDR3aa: CASSEGFTEAFF
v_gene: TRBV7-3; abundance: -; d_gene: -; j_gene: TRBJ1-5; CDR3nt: TGTGCCAGCAGCTTAAAATCCTTTAGCAATCAGCCCCAGCATTTT; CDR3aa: CASSLKSFSNQPQHF
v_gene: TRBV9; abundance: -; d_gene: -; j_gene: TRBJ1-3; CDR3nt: TGTGCCAGCAGCGTAGAAATCCTGGGAAACACCATATATTTT; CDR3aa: CASSVEILGNTIYF
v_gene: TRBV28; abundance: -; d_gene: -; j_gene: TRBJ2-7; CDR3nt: TGTGCCAGCAGTCCATCTCTTGGCGAGCAGTACTTC; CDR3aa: CASSPSLGEQYF
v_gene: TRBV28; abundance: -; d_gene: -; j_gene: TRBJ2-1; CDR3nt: TGTGCCAGCGACGGGGGTAGCGGAGGGTACAATGAGCAGTTCTTC; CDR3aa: CASDGGSGGYNEQFF
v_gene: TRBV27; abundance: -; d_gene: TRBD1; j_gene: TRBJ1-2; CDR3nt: TGTGCCAGCAGTTTATCGTTAACAGGGGGTACTAACTATGGCTACACCTTC; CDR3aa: CASSLSLTGGTNYGYTF
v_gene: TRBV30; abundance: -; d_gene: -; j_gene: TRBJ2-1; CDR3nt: TGTGCCTGGAGTGCGGGGGCCAGCTCCTACAATGAGCAGTTCTTC; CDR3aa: CAWSAGASSYNEQFF
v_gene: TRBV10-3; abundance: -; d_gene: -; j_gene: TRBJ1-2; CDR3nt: TGTGCCATCAGAACTGGGGCTAACTATGGCTACACCTTC; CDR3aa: CAIRTGANYGYTF
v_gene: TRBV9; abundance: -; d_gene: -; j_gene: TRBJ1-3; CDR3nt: TGTGCCAGCAGCGTAGCGGGGTCTGGAAACACCATATATTTT; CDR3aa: CASSVAGSGNTIYF
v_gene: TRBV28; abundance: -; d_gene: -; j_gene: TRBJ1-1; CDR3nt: TGTGCCAGCAGTTCAACAGGGCCTACTGAAGCTTTCTTT; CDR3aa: CASSSTGPTEAFF
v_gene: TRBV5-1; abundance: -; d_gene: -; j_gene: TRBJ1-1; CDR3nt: TGCGCCAGCAGCTTGACGACGGGTACTAACACTGAAGCTTTCTTT; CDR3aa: CASSLTTGTNTEAFF
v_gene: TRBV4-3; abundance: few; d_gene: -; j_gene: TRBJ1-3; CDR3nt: TGCGCCAGCAGCCTGGACATCGGAAACACCATATATTTT; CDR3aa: CASSLDIGNTIYF
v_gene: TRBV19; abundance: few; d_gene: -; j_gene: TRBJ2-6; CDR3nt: TGTGCCAGTAGTATAGAGGGTAATTCAGGGGCCAACGTCCTGACTTTC; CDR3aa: CASSIEGNSGANVLTF
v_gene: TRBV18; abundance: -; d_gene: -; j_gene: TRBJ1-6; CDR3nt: TGTGCCAGCTCACCAGGTCTTGATTCACCCCTCCACTTT; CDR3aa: CASSPGLDSPLHF
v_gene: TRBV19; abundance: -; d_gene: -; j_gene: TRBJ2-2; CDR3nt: TGTGCCAGTAAGCAGGGGACAACGTGGAACACCGGGGAGCTGTTTTTT; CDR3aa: CASKQGTTWNTGELFF
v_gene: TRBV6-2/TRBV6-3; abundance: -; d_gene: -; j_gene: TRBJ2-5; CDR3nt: TGTGCCAGCAGTGCCCTCCGGGGAAGGAGTAATGGAGAGACCCAGTACTTC; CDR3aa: CASSALRGRSNGETQYF
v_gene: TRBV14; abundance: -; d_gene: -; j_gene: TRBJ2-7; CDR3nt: TGTGCCAGCAGCCAAGAAGGCCTACGAGGGCAGTACTTC; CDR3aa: CASSQEGLRGQYF
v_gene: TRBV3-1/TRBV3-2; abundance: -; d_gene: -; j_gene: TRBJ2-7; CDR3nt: TGTGCCAGCAGCCAAGGCGGTCCCAAAGGAAGTTACGAGCAGTACTTC; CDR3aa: CASSQGGPKGSYEQYF
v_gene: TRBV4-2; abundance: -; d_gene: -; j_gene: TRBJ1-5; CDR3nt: TGTGCCAGCAGCCCATGGGCGGGGGTTGGCAATCAGCCCCAGCATTTT; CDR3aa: CASSPWAGVGNQPQHF
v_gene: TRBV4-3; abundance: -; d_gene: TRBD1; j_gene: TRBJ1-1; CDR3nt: TGCGCCAGCAGCCAAGATCCCGCAGGGGGCACTGAAGCTTTCTTT; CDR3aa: CASSQDPAGGTEAFF
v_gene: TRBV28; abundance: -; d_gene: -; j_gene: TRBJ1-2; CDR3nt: TGTGCCAGCACCTCCCCGGGGGAAGCTAACTATGGCTACACCTTC; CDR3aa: CASTSPGEANYGYTF
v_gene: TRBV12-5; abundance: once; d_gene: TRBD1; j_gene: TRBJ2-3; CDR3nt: TGTGCTAGTGGTCCGGGACAGGGGGTAGGAGATACGCAGTATTTT; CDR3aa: CASGPGQGVGDTQYF
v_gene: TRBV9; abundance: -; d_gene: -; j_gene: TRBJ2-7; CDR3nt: TGTGCCAGCAGCGTAGGTCTAGGGGACGAGCAGTACTTC; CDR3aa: CASSVGLGDEQYF
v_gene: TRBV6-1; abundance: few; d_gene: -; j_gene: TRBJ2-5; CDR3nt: TGTGCCAGCAGTGAATCGGGGTCAAGACAAGAGACCCAGTACTTC; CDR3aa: CASSESGSRQETQYF
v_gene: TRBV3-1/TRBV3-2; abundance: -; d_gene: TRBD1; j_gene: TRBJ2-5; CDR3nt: TGTGCCAGCAGCCAAAAGCCGGACAGGGTGCGAGAGACCCAGTACTTC; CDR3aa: CASSQKPDRVRETQYF
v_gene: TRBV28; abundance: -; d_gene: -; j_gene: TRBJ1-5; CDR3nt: TGTGCCAGCAAGAGCAGCAATCAGCCCCAGCATTTT; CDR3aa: CASKSSNQPQHF
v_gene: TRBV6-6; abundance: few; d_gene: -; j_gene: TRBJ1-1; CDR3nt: TGTGCCAGCAGTTCAGGACAGCCGCTGAACACTGAAGCTTTCTTT; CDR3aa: CASSSGQPLNTEAFF
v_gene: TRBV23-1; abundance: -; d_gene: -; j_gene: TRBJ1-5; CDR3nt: TGCGCCAGCAGTCAGGTCAGGGTGAGCAATCAGCCCCAGCATTTT; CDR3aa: CASSQVRVSNQPQHF
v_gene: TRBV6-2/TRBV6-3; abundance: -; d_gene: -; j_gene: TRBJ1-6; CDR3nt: TGTGCCAGCAGTTACCAAGGGGCGGACTCACCCCTCCACTTT; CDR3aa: CASSYQGADSPLHF
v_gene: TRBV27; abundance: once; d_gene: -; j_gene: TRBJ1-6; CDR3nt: TGTGCCAGCAGTTCCCTTTACGGTGTGGAGGGGCTACCCCTCCACTTT; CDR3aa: CASSSLYGVEGLPLHF
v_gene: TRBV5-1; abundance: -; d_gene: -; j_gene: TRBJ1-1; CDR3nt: TGCGCCAGCAGCGGACGGCCGAACACTGAAGCTTTCTTT; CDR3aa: CASSGRPNTEAFF
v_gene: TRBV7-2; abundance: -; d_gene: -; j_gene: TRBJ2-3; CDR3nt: TGTGCCAGCAGCCTCGAGGTGCTACCGGGAACAAGGACAGATACGCAGTATTTT; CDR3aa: CASSLEVLPGTRTDTQYF
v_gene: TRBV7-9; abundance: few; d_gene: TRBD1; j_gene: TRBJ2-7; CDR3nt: TGTGCCAGCAGCCCTTGGACAGGCCACTACGAGCAGTACTTC; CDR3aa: CASSPWTGHYEQYF
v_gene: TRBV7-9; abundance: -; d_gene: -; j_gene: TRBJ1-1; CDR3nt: TGTGCCAGCAGCTTAGAAGGGGGTGCTTTCTTT; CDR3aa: CASSLEGGAFF
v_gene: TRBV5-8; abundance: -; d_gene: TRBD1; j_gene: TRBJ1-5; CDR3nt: TGTGCCAGCAGCTCGAGGGGGCCCCATCAGCCCCAGCATTTT; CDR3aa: CASSSRGPHQPQHF
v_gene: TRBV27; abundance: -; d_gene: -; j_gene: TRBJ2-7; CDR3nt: TGTGCCAGCAGTTTAAGGGCCCGGCGCGAGCAGTACTTC; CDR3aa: CASSLRARREQYF
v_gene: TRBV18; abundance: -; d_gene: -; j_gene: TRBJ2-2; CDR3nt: TGTGCCAGCTCCCCCGGGGTCCACACCGGGGAGCTGTTTTTT; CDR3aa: CASSPGVHTGELFF
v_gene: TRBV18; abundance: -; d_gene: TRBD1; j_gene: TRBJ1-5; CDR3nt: TGTGCCAGCTCACCAGGGACAGGGGTTAAGGGCAATCAGCCCCAGCATTTT; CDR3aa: CASSPGTGVKGNQPQHF
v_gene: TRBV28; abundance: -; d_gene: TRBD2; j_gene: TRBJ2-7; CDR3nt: TGTGCCTGCGGGTTGTGGGGGGGAGACGAGCAGTACTTC; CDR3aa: CACGLWGGDEQYF